This T cell receptor (beta chain) was documented in a study of radiation and T cells in renal cell carcinoma (dated by TCRdb to about 2020). Looking at the study overall: A total of some 55 samples underwent TCR beta sequencing, made up of some 26 tumors and about 27 peripheral blood samples. Across all 50 or so samples, over 4,000,000 unique CDR3 nucleotide sequences encoding 2,658,974 unique CDR3 amino acid sequences were identified. The final blood draw took place at 4 weeks after radiation, the same time as nephrectomy. Overall results and qualifications from the work: Dynamics of the blood repertoire were not tracked past 4 weeks after treatment. Because pretreatment tumor biopsies were not available, the study could not determine whether clonotypes were already present within the tumor at baseline. Because the trial had a single-armed design, the trial could not examine how radiation dose or scheduling affected the TCR repertoire. In blood, the top tumor clonotypes increased from baseline to 2 weeks after radiation and then shrank by 4 weeks, which suggests a temporary expansion of tumor-resident clones.

Details on this clone: The antigen it recognizes is unknown. Base qualities are not provided; no much larger clone lies one nucleotide away.

V is pared back by 0 bases and J by 4 bases, with 6 bases lying between the germline termini. CDR1 and CDR2, per the germline V gene, are SGHRS and YFSETQ. The CDR3 runs 13 residues from the cysteine to the phenylalanine. Of all the DNA, just the CDR3 is kept, 39 bases in frame from base 1. The immunoSEQ kit was used, according to the manufacturer's recommendations, to generate TCR beta libraries from genomic DNA. To prepare the libraries, a first multiplex PCR with proprietary primers was run, followed by a second PCR that added unique barcodes, and a bead cleanup was done after each round. A kit-provided positive control reaction and a negative control reaction were included in every sample batch. The final libraries were assessed on an Agilent 4200 TapeStation D1000 ScreenTape, pooled by volume, and quantified by qPCR. Sequencing ran on an Illumina NextSeq500 with a MidOutput 150-cycle cartridge, using 156 Read1 and 15 Index1 cycles with kit custom primers. The pooled library was loaded at 1.0 pM with a roughly 20% PhiX control spike-in. The source study handled its data this way. The vendor-processed data were analyzed in R, and a clonotype was defined as all T cells that share the same CDR3 nucleotide sequence. For clone abundance analyses, frequencies were normalized to the 10,000 most abundant clones per sample. Public T cell clones, which averaged fewer than five per sample, were removed prior to analysis. A difference in abundance of at least 32-fold between compartments was used to define tumor-enriched and baseline blood-enriched clonotypes. A beta-binomial differential abundance model was used to identify clonotypes that expanded or contracted between blood time points. Similarity between tumor and blood repertoires was quantified using the Baroni-Urbani and Buser coefficient, and groups were compared with two-tailed Wilcoxon tests in R. The clones in this table, taken by TCRdb from immuneACCESS, are in-frame only. Not every clone is retained; where verified, under half of the shortfall comes from an unresolved V gene, and the cause of the rest is unknown. That table furnishes V, J and clone size, whereas the DNA furnished D and trimming. The sample records about 40,000 clones, roughly 82% of which are singletons. About 26% of the sample is taken by the ten largest.

The sample's time point label is to be understood as: blood 4 weeks post-SBRT, at nephrectomy. The intended sense of this specimen's treatment or condition label: 15 Gy SBRT to primary tumor, nephrectomy 4 weeks later. The samples were obtained from a clinical trial, where primary renal cell carcinomas were treated with 15 Gy stereotactic body radiation therapy and then removed by nephrectomy 4 weeks afterward. Serial peripheral blood from radiation-treated patients was sampled at baseline, 2 weeks and 4 weeks after SBRT to track tumor-enriched clonotypes. Renal cell carcinoma with clear cell pathology was present in all patients. Genomic DNA for TCR sequencing was prepared using the QIAamp DNA Blood Mini Kit (Qiagen). The analyses included only samples that passed all quality control checks.

The receptor was isolated from a woman aged 70-85 years with renal cell carcinoma. The V gene is TRBV5-1 and the J gene is TRBJ2-3, with no D gene named confidently. The sequencing here drew on blood, taken from a patient whose treatment included radiotherapy and nephrectomy. The nucleotide sequence is given as TGCGCCAGCAGCTTGGACAGTTCAGATACGCAGTATTTT. The resulting protein is CASSLDSSDTQYF. Reference TRBV5-1 and TRBJ2-3 proteins supply the regions before and after the CDR3; the full variable domain is: KAGVTQTPRYLIKTRGQQVTLSCSPISGHRSVSWYQQTPGQGLQFLFEYFSETQRNKGNFPGRFSGRQFSNSRSEMNVSTLELGDSALYLCASSLDSSDTQYFGPGTRLTVL.